Listed below are T cell receptor beta chains from one sample, sequenced in a study of T-cell reconstitution after alpha-beta-depleted transplantation in children. TCRdb fed the PCR reads into MiXCR, producing one record per CDR3 protein. The sample lists over 400,000 distinct CDR3 sequences; around 13% were seen once. Sequenced material: PBMCs from the stem cell graft donor, taken from the stem cell graft. These receptors were obtained from a human donor who donated a stem cell graft to a child with combined immunodeficiency. Both conserved end residues are part of each CDR3. D genes are given only for firm matches. Size tells how often a clone was seen (once, few, many) or the class of an expanded clone, and some rows leave it out.

TRBV18	many	TRBD1	TRBJ2-1	CASSRGTGGDNEQFF	TGTGCCAGCTCACGTGGGACAGGGGGAGACAATGAGCAGTTCTTC
TRBV7-8	.	.	TRBJ1-4	CASGREREKLFF	TGTGCCAGCGGAAGGGAGCGCGAAAAACTGTTTTTT
TRBV5-1	many	TRBD2	TRBJ2-5	CASSSGLAGGPYQETQYF	TGCGCCAGCAGCTCAGGACTAGCGGGAGGGCCGTACCAAGAGACCCAGTACTTC
TRBV9	.	TRBD1	TRBJ1-6	CASSAHTGDNSPLHF	TGTGCCAGCAGCGCACACACAGGGGATAATTCACCCCTCCACTTT
TRBV2	few	.	TRBJ1-1	CAITRVTTEAFF	TGTGCCATCACAAGAGTAACAACTGAAGCTTTCTTT
TRBV7-2	many	TRBD1	TRBJ2-7	CASSHRGQTSYEQYF	TGTGCCAGCAGCCATAGGGGACAGACCTCCTACGAGCAGTACTTC
TRBV29-1	.	TRBD1	TRBJ1-5	CSVLTGGEGPQHF	TGCAGCGTCCTGACAGGGGGCGAGGGGCCCCAGCATTTT
TRBV7-2	few	TRBD2	TRBJ2-2	CASSFGAGGVTGELFF	TGTGCCAGCAGCTTTGGGGCGGGAGGGGTCACCGGGGAGCTGTTTTTT
TRBV4-3	.	TRBD1	TRBJ2-1	CASSQYPGQVNNEQFF	TGCGCCAGCAGCCAGTACCCGGGACAGGTAAACAATGAGCAGTTCTTC
TRBV4-3	many	.	TRBJ1-1	CASSQESEGGTEAFF	TGCGCCAGCAGCCAAGAATCAGAGGGAGGCACTGAAGCTTTCTTT
TRBV6-2/TRBV6-3	few	TRBD2	TRBJ2-1	CASRSIAGATYNEQFF	TGTGCCAGCAGAAGTATAGCGGGGGCTACCTACAATGAGCAGTTCTTC
TRBV20-1	.	TRBD1	TRBJ2-2	CSARGGTVGTGELFF	TGCAGTGCTAGAGGAGGGACAGTGGGCACCGGGGAGCTGTTTTTT